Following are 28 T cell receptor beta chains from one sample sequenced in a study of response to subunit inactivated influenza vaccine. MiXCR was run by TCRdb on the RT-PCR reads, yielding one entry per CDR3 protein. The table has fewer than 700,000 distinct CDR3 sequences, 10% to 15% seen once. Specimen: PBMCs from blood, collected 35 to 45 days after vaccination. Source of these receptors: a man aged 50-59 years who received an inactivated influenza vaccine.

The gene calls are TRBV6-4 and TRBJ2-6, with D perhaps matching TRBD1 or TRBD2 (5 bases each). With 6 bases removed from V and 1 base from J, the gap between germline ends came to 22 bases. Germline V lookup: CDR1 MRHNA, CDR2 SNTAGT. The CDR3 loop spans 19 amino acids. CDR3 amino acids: CASRTLTGPWESGANVLTF. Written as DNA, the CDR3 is TGTGCCAGCAGGACACTCACGGGGCCCTGGGAGTCTGGGGCCAACGTCCTGACTTTC.

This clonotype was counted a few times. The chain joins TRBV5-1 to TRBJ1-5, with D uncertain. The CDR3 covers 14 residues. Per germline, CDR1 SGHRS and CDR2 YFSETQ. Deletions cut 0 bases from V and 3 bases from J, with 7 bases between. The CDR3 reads CASSLGAANQPQHF. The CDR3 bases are TGCGCCAGCAGCTTGGGTGCGGCCAATCAGCCCCAGCATTTT.

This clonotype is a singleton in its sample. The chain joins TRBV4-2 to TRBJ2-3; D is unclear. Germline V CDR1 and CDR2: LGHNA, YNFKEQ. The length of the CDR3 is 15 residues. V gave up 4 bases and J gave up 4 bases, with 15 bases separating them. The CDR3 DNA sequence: TGTGCCAGCAGCCCAGCCCTCAGATCGGCAGATACGCAGTATTTT. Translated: CASSPALRSADTQYF.

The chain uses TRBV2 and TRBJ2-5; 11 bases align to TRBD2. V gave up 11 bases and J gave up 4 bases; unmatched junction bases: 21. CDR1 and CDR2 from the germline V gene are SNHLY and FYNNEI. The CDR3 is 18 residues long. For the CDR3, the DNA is TGTGCCTGCTGTTTAGGGCTAGCGGGAGGCAACCTTGGAGAGACCCAGTACTTC. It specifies CACCLGLAGGNLGETQYF.

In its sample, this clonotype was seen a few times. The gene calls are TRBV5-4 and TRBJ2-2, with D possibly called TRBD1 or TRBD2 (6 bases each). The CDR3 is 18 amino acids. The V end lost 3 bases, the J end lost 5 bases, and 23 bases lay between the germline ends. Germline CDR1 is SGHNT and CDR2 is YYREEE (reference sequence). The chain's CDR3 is CASSSGAGQSMRTGELFF. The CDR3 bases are TGTGCCAGCAGCTCGGGGGCAGGGCAGTCCATGAGGACCGGGGAGCTGTTTTTT. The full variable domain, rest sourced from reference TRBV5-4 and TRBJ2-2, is ETGVTQSPTHLIKTRGQQVTLRCSSQSGHNTVSWYQQALGQGPQFIFQYYREEENGRGNFPPRFSGLQFPNYSSELNVNALELDDSALYLCASSSGAGQSMRTGELFFGEGSRLTVL.

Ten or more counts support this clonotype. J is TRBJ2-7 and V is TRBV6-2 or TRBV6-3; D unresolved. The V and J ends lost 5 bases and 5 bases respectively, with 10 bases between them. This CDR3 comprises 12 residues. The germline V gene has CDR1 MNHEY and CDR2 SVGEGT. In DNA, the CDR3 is TGTGCCAGCAGTGTGGGGTTCAACGAGCAGTACTTC. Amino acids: CASSVGFNEQYF.

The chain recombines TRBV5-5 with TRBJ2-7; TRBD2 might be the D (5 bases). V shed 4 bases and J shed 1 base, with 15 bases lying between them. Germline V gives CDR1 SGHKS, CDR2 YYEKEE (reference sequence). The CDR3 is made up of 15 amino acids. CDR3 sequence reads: CASSTGLTNSYEQYF. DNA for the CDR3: TGTGCCAGCAGCACCGGACTGACGAATTCCTACGAGCAGTACTTC.

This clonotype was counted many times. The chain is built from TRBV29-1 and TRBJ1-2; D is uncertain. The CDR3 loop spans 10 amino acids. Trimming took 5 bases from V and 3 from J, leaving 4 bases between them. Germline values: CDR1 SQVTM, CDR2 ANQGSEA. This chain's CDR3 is CSVWHYGYTF. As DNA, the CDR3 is TGCAGCGTTTGGCACTATGGCTACACCTTC.

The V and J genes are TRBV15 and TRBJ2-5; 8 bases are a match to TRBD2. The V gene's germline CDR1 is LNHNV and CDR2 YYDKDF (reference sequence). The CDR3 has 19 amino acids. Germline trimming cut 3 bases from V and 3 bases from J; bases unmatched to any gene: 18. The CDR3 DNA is TGTGCCACCAGCAGGCGACTAGCGCGCTTTACTCGGGGGGAAGAGACCCAGTACTTC. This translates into CATSRRLARFTRGEETQYF.

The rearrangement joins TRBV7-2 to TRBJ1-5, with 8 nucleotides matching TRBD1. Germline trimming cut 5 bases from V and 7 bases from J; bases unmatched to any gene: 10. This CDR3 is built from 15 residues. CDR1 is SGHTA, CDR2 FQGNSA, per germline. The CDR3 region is CASSPAQGAWQPQHF. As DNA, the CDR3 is TGTGCCAGCAGCCCCGCGCAGGGGGCTTGGCAGCCCCAGCATTTT.

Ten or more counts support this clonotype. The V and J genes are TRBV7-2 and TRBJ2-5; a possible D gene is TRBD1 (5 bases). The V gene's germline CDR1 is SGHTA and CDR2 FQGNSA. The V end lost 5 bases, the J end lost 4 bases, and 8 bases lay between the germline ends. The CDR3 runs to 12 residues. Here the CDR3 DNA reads TGTGCCAGCAGCCCTGACAGAGAGACCCAGTACTTC. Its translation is CASSPDRETQYF.

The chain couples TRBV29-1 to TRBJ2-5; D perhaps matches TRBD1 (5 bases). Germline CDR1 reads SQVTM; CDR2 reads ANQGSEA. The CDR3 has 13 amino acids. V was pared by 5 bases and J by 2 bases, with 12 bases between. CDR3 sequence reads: CSVNRGIQETQYF. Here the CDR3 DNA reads TGCAGCGTTAATAGGGGAATTCAAGAGACCCAGTACTTC. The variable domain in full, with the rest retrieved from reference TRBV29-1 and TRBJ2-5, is SAVISQKPSRDICQRGTSLTIQCQVDSQVTMMFWYRQQPGQSLTLIATANQGSEATYESGFVIDKFPISRPNLTFSTLTVSNMSPEDSSIYLCSVNRGIQETQYFGPGTRLLVL.

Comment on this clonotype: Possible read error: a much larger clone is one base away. The chain's CDR3 is CASSDHGLAGRWSGELFF. In nucleotides, the CDR3 is TGCGCCAGCAGTGACCACGGGCTAGCGGGACGTTGGTCCGGGGAGCTGTTTTTT. This sequence joins TRBV10-2 and TRBJ2-2; 9 bases align to TRBD2. J lost 6 bases, V lost 3 bases, and 14 bases had no gene match. The CDR3 extends over 18 amino acids. Germline V gene data show CDR1 as WSHSY and CDR2 as SAAADI.

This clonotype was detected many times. In DNA form, the CDR3 reads TGCGCCAGCAGCTTTCCGGACAGACCATACAATGAGCAGTTCTTC. The encoded protein is CASSFPDRPYNEQFF. The chain combines TRBV5-1 with TRBJ2-1; possible D gene TRBD1, 6 bases. V was trimmed by 2 bases and J by 4 bases, leaving 13 bases between them. This CDR3 has 15 amino acids. Germline assignment: CDR1 SGHRS and CDR2 YFSETQ.

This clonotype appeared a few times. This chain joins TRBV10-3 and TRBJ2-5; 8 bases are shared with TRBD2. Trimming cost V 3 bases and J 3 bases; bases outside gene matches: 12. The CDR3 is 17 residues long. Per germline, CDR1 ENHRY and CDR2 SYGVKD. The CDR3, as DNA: TGTGCCATCAGTGAAACGGTCGGTAGCGGGGCGAAAGAGACCCAGTACTTC. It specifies CAISETVGSGAKETQYF.

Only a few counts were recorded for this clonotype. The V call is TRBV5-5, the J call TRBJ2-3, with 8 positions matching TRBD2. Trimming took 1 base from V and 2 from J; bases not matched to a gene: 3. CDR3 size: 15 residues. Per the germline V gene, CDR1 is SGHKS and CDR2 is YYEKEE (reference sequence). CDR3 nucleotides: TGTGCCAGCAGCTTGAGAGCGGGGGCCACAGATACGCAGTATTTT. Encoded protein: CASSLRAGATDTQYF.

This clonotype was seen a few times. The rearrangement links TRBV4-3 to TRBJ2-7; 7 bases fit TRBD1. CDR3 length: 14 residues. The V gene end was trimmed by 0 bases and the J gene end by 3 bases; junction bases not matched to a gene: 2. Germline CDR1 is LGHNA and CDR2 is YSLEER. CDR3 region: CASSQEPGGYEQYF. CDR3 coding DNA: TGCGCCAGCAGCCAAGAACCAGGGGGCTACGAGCAGTACTTC.

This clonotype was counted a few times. This CDR3 reads CASSAGQGFSGANVLTF. The DNA of the CDR3 is TGTGCCAGCAGTGCGGGACAGGGATTCTCTGGGGCCAACGTCCTGACTTTC. The V and J genes are TRBV6-1 and TRBJ2-6, with 9 bases identical to TRBD1. The CDR3 sequence is 17 residues long. V dropped 4 bases and J dropped 0; count of bases not matched to a gene: 4. CDR1 is MNHNS and CDR2 is SASEGT in the germline V gene.

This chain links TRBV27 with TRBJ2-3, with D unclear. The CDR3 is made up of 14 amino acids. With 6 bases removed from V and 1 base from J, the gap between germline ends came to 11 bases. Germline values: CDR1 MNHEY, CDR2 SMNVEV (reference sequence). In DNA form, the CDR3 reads TGTGCCAGCAGAAACGGTGTTGGCACAGATACGCAGTATTTT. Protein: CASRNGVGTDTQYF.

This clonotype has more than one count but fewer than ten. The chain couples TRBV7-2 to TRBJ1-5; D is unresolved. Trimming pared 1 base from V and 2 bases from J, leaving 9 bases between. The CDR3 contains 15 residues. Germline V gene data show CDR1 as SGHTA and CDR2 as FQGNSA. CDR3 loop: CASSLGSTGNQPQHF. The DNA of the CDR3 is TGTGCCAGCAGCTTAGGGTCCACAGGCAATCAGCCCCAGCATTTT. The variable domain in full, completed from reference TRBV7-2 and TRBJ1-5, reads GAGVSQSPSNKVTEKGKDVELRCDPISGHTALYWYRQSLGQGLEFLIYFQGNSAPDKSGLPSDRFSAERTGGSVSTLTIQRTQQEDSAVYLCASSLGSTGNQPQHFGDGTRLSIL.

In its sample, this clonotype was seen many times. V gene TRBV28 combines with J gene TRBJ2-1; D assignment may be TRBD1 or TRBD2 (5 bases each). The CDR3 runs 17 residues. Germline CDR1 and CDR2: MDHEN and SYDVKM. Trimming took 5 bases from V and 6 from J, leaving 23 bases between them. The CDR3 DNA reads TGTGCCAGCAGTGTCGCGGGTCGTAGGGGTTCCCTCAATGAGCAGTTCTTC. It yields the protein CASSVAGRRGSLNEQFF.

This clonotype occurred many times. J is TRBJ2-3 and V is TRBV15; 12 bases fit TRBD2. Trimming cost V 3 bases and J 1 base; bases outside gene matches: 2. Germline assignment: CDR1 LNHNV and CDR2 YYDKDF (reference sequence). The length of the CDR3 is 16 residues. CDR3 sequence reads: CATSRPSGRGTDTQYF. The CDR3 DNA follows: TGTGCCACCAGCAGGCCTAGCGGGAGGGGCACAGATACGCAGTATTTT.

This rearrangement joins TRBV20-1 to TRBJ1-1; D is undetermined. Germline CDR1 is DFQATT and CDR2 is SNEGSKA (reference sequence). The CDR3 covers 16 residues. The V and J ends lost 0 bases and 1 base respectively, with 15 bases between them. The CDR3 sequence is CSARDRINPGNTEAFF. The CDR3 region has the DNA TGCAGTGCTAGAGATAGAATTAACCCTGGGAACACTGAAGCTTTCTTT.

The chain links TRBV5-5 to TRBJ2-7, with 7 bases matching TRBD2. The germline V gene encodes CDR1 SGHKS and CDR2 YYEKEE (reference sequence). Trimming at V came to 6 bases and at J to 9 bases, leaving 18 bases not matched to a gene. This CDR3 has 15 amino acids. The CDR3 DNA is TGTGCCAGCACCCCCGGTCCCGGGAGGATGGTGGGGCAGTACTTC. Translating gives CASTPGPGRMVGQYF.

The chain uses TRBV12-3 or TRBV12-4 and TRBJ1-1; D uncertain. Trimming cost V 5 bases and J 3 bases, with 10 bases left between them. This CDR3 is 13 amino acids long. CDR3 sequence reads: CASSLNLYTEAFF. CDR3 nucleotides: TGTGCCAGCAGTCTAAACCTTTACACTGAAGCTTTCTTT.

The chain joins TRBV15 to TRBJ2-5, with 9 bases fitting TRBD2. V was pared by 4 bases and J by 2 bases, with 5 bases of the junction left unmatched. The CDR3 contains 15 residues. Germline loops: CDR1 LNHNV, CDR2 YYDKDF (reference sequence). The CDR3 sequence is CATSTPSGRQETQYF. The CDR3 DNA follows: TGTGCCACCAGCACCCCCAGCGGGAGGCAAGAGACCCAGTACTTC.

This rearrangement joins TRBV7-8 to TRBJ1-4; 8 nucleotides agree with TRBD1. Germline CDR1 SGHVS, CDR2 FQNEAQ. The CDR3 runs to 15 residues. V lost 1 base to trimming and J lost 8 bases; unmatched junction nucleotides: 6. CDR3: CASSLVGTGREKLFF. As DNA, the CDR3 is TGTGCCAGCAGCTTAGTCGGGACAGGAAGGGAAAAACTGTTTTTT.

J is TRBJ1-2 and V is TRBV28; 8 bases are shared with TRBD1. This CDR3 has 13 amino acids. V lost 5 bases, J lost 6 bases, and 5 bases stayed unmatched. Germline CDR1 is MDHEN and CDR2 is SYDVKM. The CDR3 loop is CASSTGGVDGYTF. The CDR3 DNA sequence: TGTGCCAGCAGTACAGGGGGGGTCGATGGCTACACCTTC.